This passage covers 28 T cell receptor beta chains from one sample sequenced in a study of tumor-infiltrating lymphocytes in primary liver carcinoma. Reverse transcription of 450 to 500 ng total RNA with a constant-region primer produced TCR beta cDNA. Libraries of TCR beta came from three nested multiplex PCR rounds with slightly modified ARM-PCR. The first two PCR rounds, approximately 10 cycles each, used TRBV1-TRBV30 forward primers and a C-beta reverse primer. TCRdb itself ran the multiplex PCR reads through MiXCR, one entry per CDR3 protein. The sample has roughly 120,000 distinct CDR3 sequences, approximately 71% seen once. Total RNA and DNA came together from approximately 20-30 mg of bulk tissue without cell sorting. The specimen was tumor-adjacent normal liver tissue. The source of these receptors is a woman aged 55 to 70 with primary liver carcinoma and hepatitis B virus infection.

This clonotype was recorded many times. This chain joins TRBV14 and TRBJ2-2, with D tentatively TRBD2 (6 bases). The V and J ends lost 1 base and 5 bases respectively, with 14 bases between them. CDR1 and CDR2 from the germline V gene are SGHDN and FVKESK. The CDR3 is 16 amino acids. CDR3 in amino acids: CASSQADGRNTGELFF. The CDR3 nucleotides read TGTGCCAGCAGCCAAGCAGACGGGAGAAATACCGGGGAGCTGTTTTTT.

Details on this clonotype: This CDR3 fails to terminate in the conserved phenylalanine or tryptophan, so it likely reflects a read error. The rearrangement uses TRBV14 and TRBJ2-1; D unresolved. This CDR3 contains 14 residues. CDR1 is SGHDN and CDR2 is FVKESK in the germline V gene. The CDR3 region has the DNA TGTGCCAGCAGCCAAGATGTGAGATACAATGTGCAGTTCCTC. It yields the protein CASSQDVRYNVQFL.

This clonotype was picked up one time. This may stem from a read error, because a much larger clone lies one nucleotide away. The rearrangement links TRBV30 to TRBJ2-7, with 7 bases matching TRBD2. The CDR3 is 12 residues long. CDR1 is GTSNPN and CDR2 is SVGIG in the germline V gene (reference sequence). After removal of 2 bases from V and 5 bases from J, the junction contained 3 bases not matched to a gene. CDR3 residues: CAWSPGGHEQYF. CDR3 in DNA: TGTGCCTGGAGTCCGGGAGGCCACGAGCAGTACTTC.

At least ten counts were recorded for this clonotype. The rearrangement joins TRBV29-1 to TRBJ1-1, with no clear D. V shed 5 bases and J shed 0 bases, with 4 bases lying between them. In germline, CDR1 is SQVTM, CDR2 ANQGSEA. This CDR3 has 11 residues. Here the CDR3 DNA reads TGCAGCGTTCGCATGAACACTGAAGCTTTCTTT. This codes for CSVRMNTEAFF. The full variable domain, completed using reference TRBV29-1 and TRBJ1-1, is SAVISQKPSRDICQRGTSLTIQCQVDSQVTMMFWYRQQPGQSLTLIATANQGSEATYESGFVIDKFPISRPNLTFSTLTVSNMSPEDSSIYLCSVRMNTEAFFGQGTRLTVV.

The chain carries TRBV2 and TRBJ2-7, with 7 bases lining up with TRBD2. Germline assignment: CDR1 SNHLY and CDR2 FYNNEI. Germline trimming cut 9 bases from V and 5 bases from J; bases unmatched to any gene: 4. The CDR3 spans 11 residues. CDR3 sequence (DNA): TGTGCCAGGAGGCGGGAGAACGAGCAGTACTTC. Translation: CARRRENEQYF.

About this clonotype itself: At one end, the junction sequence differs from germline, possibly due to a read error. The rearrangement links TRBV29-1 to TRBJ2-3; a possible D gene is TRBD2 (7 bases). This CDR3 is built from 16 residues. Germline V gene data show CDR1 as SQVTM and CDR2 as ANQGSEA. CDR3 loop: CSVRGGGTWGADTRYF. In DNA form, the CDR3 reads TGCAGCGTCCGCGGGGGTGGGACATGGGGCGCAGATACGCGGTATTTT.

For this clonotype: This may arise from a read error, as a much more abundant clone is one base away. This rearrangement joins TRBV7-9 to TRBJ2-1; D ambiguous. V lost 4 bases, J lost 9 bases, and 16 bases lay in between. The CDR3 contains 14 residues. From germline, CDR1 is SEHNR and CDR2 FQNEAQ (reference sequence). Here the CDR3 reads CASSSALDTGEQFF. The CDR3, as DNA: TGTGCCAGCAGCTCCGCGCTCGACACGGGTGAGCAGTTCTTC.

As for this clonotype: The junction does not match germline at one end; this may be a read error. The chain has TRBV14 and TRBJ2-1, with D unresolved. Germline V CDR1 and CDR2: SGHDN, FVKESK. CDR3 length equals 14 residues. CDR3 region: CVSSHLDTNNEQPF. The CDR3 DNA follows: TGTGTCAGCAGCCATCTAGACACTAACAATGAGCAGCCCTTC.

V is TRBV28 and J is TRBJ1-1; 8 bases line up with TRBD1. Trimming cost V 7 bases and J 5 bases; bases outside gene matches: 9. The V gene's germline CDR1 is MDHEN and CDR2 SYDVKM. The CDR3 has 14 amino acids. The CDR3 loop reads CASTLTGDGTEAFF. The CDR3 DNA reads as TGTGCCAGCACCTTGACAGGGGATGGGACTGAAGCTTTCTTT.

The V call is TRBV20-1, the J call TRBJ2-1; TRBD1 might be the D (6 bases). Germline-derived CDR1 and CDR2 are DFQATT and SNEGSKA (reference sequence). The CDR3 is 17 residues long. V was trimmed by 5 bases and J by 6 bases, leaving 26 bases between them. The CDR3 loop is CSAVVGGDRSPPNEQFF. The CDR3 bases are TGCAGTGCTGTGGTAGGGGGAGACAGATCCCCCCCCAATGAGCAGTTCTTC.

About this clonotype itself: This clone may be a read error of a much larger clone one base away. V usage is TRBV5-1 and J usage is TRBJ2-7; 7 bases match TRBD1. Germline V gene lookup returns CDR1 SGHRS and CDR2 YFSETQ. Trimming at V came to 4 bases and at J to 4 bases, leaving 14 bases not matched to a gene. The CDR3 contains 16 residues. CDR3 loop: CASSAKTSDRAYEQYF. The CDR3, as DNA: TGCGCCAGCAGCGCAAAAACCAGCGACAGGGCTTACGAGCAGTACTTC.

CDR3 sequence (DNA): TGCAGCGTTGATGCAGGGCTAGGACAGTTCTTC. Its translation is CSVDAGLGQFF. The V gene is TRBV29-1, the J gene TRBJ2-1; D is perhaps TRBD1 (5 bases). Per the germline V gene, CDR1 is SQVTM and CDR2 is ANQGSEA. Trimming cost V 3 bases and J 13 bases, with 13 bases left between them. This CDR3 has 11 amino acids.

In this sample, this clonotype turned up many times. The chain carries TRBV28 and TRBJ1-2; D is undetermined. The CDR3 has 14 amino acids. The V end lost 7 bases, the J end lost 3 bases, and 15 bases lay between the germline ends. Germline values: CDR1 MDHEN, CDR2 SYDVKM. The chain's CDR3 is CASTDPPGHYGYTF. In DNA form, the CDR3 reads TGTGCCAGCACCGACCCCCCAGGCCACTATGGCTACACCTTC.

This clonotype was seen more than once but under ten times. A read error may be the cause here, since a much bigger clone is one base away. The chain links TRBV5-1 to TRBJ2-3; D call uncertain. This CDR3 comprises 15 residues. Germline-derived CDR1 and CDR2 are SGHRS and YFSETQ. The CDR3 reads CASGRGGSFSDTHYF. The CDR3 bases are TGCGCCAGCGGACGTGGCGGCTCCTTCTCAGATACGCACTATTTT.

Of note for this clonotype: The junction departs from the called germline gene at one end, perhaps through a read error. The V and J genes are TRBV6-2 or TRBV6-3 and TRBJ2-6; possible D gene TRBD1, 5 bases. The CDR3 is 15 amino acids. The germline V gene encodes CDR1 MNHEY and CDR2 SVGEGT. In DNA, the CDR3 is TGTGCCAGCAGTGTCCATAACTCTGGGGCCAATGTCCTGACTTTC. Amino acid sequence: CASSVHNSGANVLTF.

This clonotype was found many times. The chain employs TRBV12-3 or TRBV12-4 and TRBJ1-1; 7 bases are shared with TRBD1. V lost 6 bases, J lost 1 base, and 2 bases stayed unmatched. The length of the CDR3 is 13 residues. Written as DNA, the CDR3 is TGTGCCAGCAGCCGACAGGGGAACACTGAAGCTTTCTTT. Amino acids: CASSRQGNTEAFF.

The rearrangement joins TRBV28 to TRBJ2-7; the D is unclear. The CDR3 covers 17 residues. V was cut by 4 bases and J by 0 bases, with 19 bases left in between. Germline CDR1 and CDR2: MDHEN and SYDVKM. Written as DNA, the CDR3 is TGTGCCAGCAGTTCTCCCCGGTGGTCAAAAAGCTCCTACGAGCAGTACTTC. Translating it yields CASSSPRWSKSSYEQYF.

This clonotype has more than one count but fewer than ten. A single base separates this from a much larger clone, so it may be a read error. CDR3 coding DNA: TGTGCCAGCAGTCTTAGTCGGACAGGGTATTCCTACAATGAGCAGTTCTTC. Residues: CASSLSRTGYSYNEQFF. The V and J genes are TRBV12-3 or TRBV12-4 and TRBJ2-1, with TRBD1 matching over 8 bases. CDR3 size: 17 residues. Losses at the gene ends were 5 bases for V and 1 base for J; bases not matched to a gene: 10.

Comments on this clonotype: The junction departs from the called germline gene at one end, perhaps through a read error. V usage is TRBV11-2 and J usage is TRBJ2-3, with 9 bases identical to TRBD2. The CDR3 loop spans 15 amino acids. Germline CDR1 and CDR2: SGHAT and FQNNGV. The CDR3, as DNA: TGTGCCAGCAGCCCTAGACTAGCGGACCCAGATACGCAATATTTT. Protein sequence: CASSPRLADPDTQYF. Looking up the rest from reference TRBV11-2 and TRBJ2-3 gives the full variable domain: EAGVAQSPRYKIIEKRQSVAFWCNPISGHATLYWYQQILGQGPKLLIQFQNNGVVDDSQLPKDRFSAERLKGVDSTLKIQPAKLEDSAVYLCASSPRLADPDTQYFGPGTRLTVL.

This clonotype was seen at least ten times. V usage is TRBV5-1 and J usage is TRBJ2-3; 9 positions agree with TRBD1. J was trimmed by 4 bases and V by 4 bases; bases with no gene match: 10. Germline V gene lookup returns CDR1 SGHRS and CDR2 YFSETQ. The CDR3 loop spans 16 amino acids. CDR3 coding DNA: TGCGCCAGCAGCCCGGGACAGGGAAAAGGGGCAGATACGCAGTATTTT. Protein product: CASSPGQGKGADTQYF.

About this clonotype itself: Given a much more abundant clone one base away, this may be a read error. The CDR3 here is CASSYTGISSGHYGYTF. CDR3 bases: TGTGCCAGCAGCTACACCGGGATATCCTCAGGGCACTATGGCTACACCTTC. The J gene is TRBJ1-2, the V gene TRBV5-5; D perhaps matches TRBD1 (5 bases). This CDR3 has 17 residues. Trimming cost V 3 bases and J 3 bases, with 21 bases left between them. CDR1 SGHKS and CDR2 YYEKEE come from the germline V gene (reference sequence).

The chain couples TRBV11-2 to TRBJ1-1; possible D gene TRBD1, 5 bases. Between the trimmed V and J ends, which lost 8 bases and 4 bases, there was a span of 17 bases. The CDR3 is made up of 14 amino acids. CDR1 is SGHAT, CDR2 FQNNGV, per germline. CDR3 protein: CASGRGGLSTEAFF. Here the CDR3 DNA reads TGTGCCAGCGGCCGGGGGGGGTTGAGCACTGAAGCTTTCTTT.

Details on this clonotype: A much larger clone differs by one base, so this may be a read error. CDR3 nucleotides: TGTGCCACCGGTCCCCCATTTGGTGCTAGCATAGATACGCAGTATTTT. This codes for CATGPPFGASIDTQYF. J is TRBJ2-3 and V is TRBV5-4; possibly TRBD2 for D (5 bases). This CDR3 contains 16 residues. CDR1 SGHNT and CDR2 YYREEE come from the germline V gene (reference sequence).

The table lists this clonotype with many counts. The chain is built from TRBV13 and TRBJ2-7, with a tentative D call TRBD2 (6 bases). Trimming cost V 5 bases and J 5 bases, with 16 bases left between them. The CDR3 is made up of 14 amino acids. CDR1 is PRHDT and CDR2 is FYEKMQ in the germline V gene (reference sequence). The CDR3 sequence is CASSGRLVGNEQYF. The CDR3 region has the DNA TGTGCCAGCAGCGGAAGACTAGTCGGTAACGAGCAGTACTTC. Looking up the rest from reference TRBV13 and TRBJ2-7 gives the full variable domain: AAGVIQSPRHLIKEKRETATLKCYPIPRHDTVYWYQQGPGQDPQFLISFYEKMQSDKGSIPDRFSAQQFSDYHSELNMSSLELGDSALYFCASSGRLVGNEQYFGPGTRLTVT.

The chain links TRBV7-9 to TRBJ2-7; 11 positions agree with TRBD1. The germline V gene encodes CDR1 SEHNR and CDR2 FQNEAQ (reference sequence). The CDR3 is 14 amino acids. V lost 2 bases, J lost 4 bases, and 1 base stayed unmatched. In nucleotides, the CDR3 is TGTGCCAGCAGCTTAAGGGACAGGGGGTACGAGCAGTACTTC. It codes for CASSLRDRGYEQYF. The full variable domain, completed using reference TRBV7-9 and TRBJ2-7, is DTGVSQNPRHKITKRGQNVTFRCDPISEHNRLYWYRQTLGQGPEFLTYFQNEAQLEKSRLLSDRFSAERPKGSFSTLEIQRTEQGDSAMYLCASSLRDRGYEQYFGPGTRLTVT.

As regards this clonotype: The junction does not match germline at one end; this may be a read error. The V and J genes are TRBV11-2 and TRBJ1-2; D gene unclear. The CDR3 runs to 11 residues. Germline loops: CDR1 SGHAT, CDR2 FQNNGV. The chain's CDR3 is CASGPGYGHAF. Here the CDR3 DNA reads TGTGCCAGCGGCCCCGGCTACGGCCACGCCTTC.

In the case of this clonotype: This CDR3 fails to terminate in the conserved phenylalanine or tryptophan, so it likely reflects a read error. This chain links TRBV12-3 or TRBV12-4 with TRBJ2-1; D possibly corresponds to TRBD2 (5 bases). V was trimmed by 8 bases and J by 9 bases, leaving 20 bases between them. The length of the CDR3 is 14 residues. CDR3 nucleotide sequence: TGTGCCAGCTCCGGGTGGGAGTCGAGAGTTGAGCAGTTCCTC. It codes for CASSGWESRVEQFL.

This clonotype was detected ten times or more. The V gene is TRBV7-9, the J gene TRBJ1-4; D is undetermined. The germline gives CDR1 SEHNR, CDR2 FQNEAQ (reference sequence). V lost 1 base, J lost 7 bases, and 4 bases lay in between. The CDR3 length is 12 residues. Here the CDR3 reads CASSLGLEKLFF. DNA for the CDR3: TGTGCCAGCAGCTTAGGGCTTGAAAAACTGTTTTTT. Full variable domain (remainder filled in from reference TRBV7-9 and TRBJ1-4): DTGVSQNPRHKITKRGQNVTFRCDPISEHNRLYWYRQTLGQGPEFLTYFQNEAQLEKSRLLSDRFSAERPKGSFSTLEIQRTEQGDSAMYLCASSLGLEKLFFGSGTQLSVL.